This T cell receptor beta chain was sequenced in a study of tumor-infiltrating lymphocytes in primary liver carcinoma. The study extracted blood RNA from unsorted whole blood and also extracted germline DNA. Of note for this clonotype: The germline gene is not matched at one end of the junction; a read error may be the cause.

This CDR3 is 14 amino acids long. CDR1 and CDR2 (germline): SGHAT, FQDESV (reference sequence). From 500 ng of total RNA, TCR beta-specific cDNA was reverse-transcribed using a constant-region primer. Amplification in three nested multiplex PCR rounds with slightly modified ARM-PCR gave rise to TCR beta libraries. The opening two PCR rounds, around 9 cycles each, paired TRBV1-TRBV30 forward primers with a C-beta reverse primer. TCRdb reprocessed the multiplex PCR reads with MiXCR, giving one entry per CDR3 protein. The sample has approximately 300,000 distinct CDR3 sequences, 65% seen once. Sequenced: peripheral blood. This receptor was taken from a man aged 35 to 55 with primary liver carcinoma and hepatitis B virus infection. V is TRBV11-1 and J is TRBJ2-1; D is possibly TRBD2 (5 bases). CDR3 sequence reads: CASSRTCGYNEQFF. Here the CDR3 DNA reads TGTGCCAGCAGCCGGACTTGCGGCTACAATGAACAGTTCTTC.